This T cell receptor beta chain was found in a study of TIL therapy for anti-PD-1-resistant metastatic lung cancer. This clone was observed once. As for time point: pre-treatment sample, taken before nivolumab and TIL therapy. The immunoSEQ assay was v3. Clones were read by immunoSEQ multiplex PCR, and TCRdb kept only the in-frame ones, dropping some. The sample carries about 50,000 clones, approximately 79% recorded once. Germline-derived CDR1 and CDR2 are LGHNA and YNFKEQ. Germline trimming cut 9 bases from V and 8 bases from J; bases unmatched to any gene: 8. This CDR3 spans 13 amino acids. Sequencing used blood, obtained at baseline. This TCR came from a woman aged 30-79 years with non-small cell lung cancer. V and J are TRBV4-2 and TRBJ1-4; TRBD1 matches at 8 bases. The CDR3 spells CASSRDRWEKLFF. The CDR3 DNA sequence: TGTGCCAGTTCCCGGGACAGGTGGGAAAAACTGTTTTTT.